This T cell receptor beta chain was identified during a study of blood T cell repertoires in COVID-19. Study details: COVID-19 samples collected from the United States, Italy and Spain covered acute and convalescent phases. Sample material is recorded as cDNA or gDNA derived from T cells, B-cell-depleted T cells, or PBMCs.

Original processing notes: Counts of nucleated cells, estimated from reference gene primer amplification, were obtained. The protocol was immunoSEQ multiplex PCR, while the TCRdb copy is restricted to in-frame clones and leaves out a portion. That table gives V, J and clone size, and the DNA gave D and trimming. The sample consists of about 400,000 clones, approximately 90% of them appearing once. This clone was counted once. Germline CDR1 and CDR2: WSHSY and SAAADI. The V segment lost 7 bases and the J segment 4 bases; nucleotides outside the gene matches: 7. The CDR3 contains 14 residues. Sequencing was carried out using peripheral blood. This receptor was identified in a woman in her thirties with acute or convalescent COVID-19. The J gene is TRBJ2-3, the V gene TRBV10-2, with TRBD2 matching over 8 bases. The CDR3 protein is CASNSGGIADTQYF. CDR3 DNA: TGCGCCAGCAATTCGGGGGGGATCGCAGATACGCAGTATTTT.